This TCR beta chain derives from a study of blood T cell repertoires in COVID-19. Overall study: Both acute and convalescent COVID-19 samples were obtained from the United States, Italy and Spain. Sources were T cells, B-cell-depleted T cells, or PBMCs; the material itself was cDNA or gDNA.

In the original analysis: Nucleated cell number was recorded as an estimate derived from reference gene primer amplification. The repertoire was sequenced with immunoSEQ multiplex PCR; TCRdb's copy has only in-frame clones and lacks some. From that table come the V and J calls and clone size; the DNA was used to work out D and trimming. Altogether 100,000 to 150,000 clones are present, around 88% being singletons, with the ten largest covering approximately 10%. This clone was counted a single time. Looked up from germline, CDR1 is SGHDN and CDR2 is FVKESK. Trimming cost V 7 bases and J 0 bases, with 12 bases left between them. The CDR3 is made up of 14 amino acids.

Sequencing was carried out using peripheral blood. The rearrangement links TRBV14 to TRBJ1-1; TRBD1 might be the D (5 bases). The TCR was taken from a man aged 50 to 59 with acute or convalescent COVID-19. CDR3 nucleotides: TGTGCCAGCACCCCGACAGCGCTGAACACTGAAGCTTTCTTT. It specifies CASTPTALNTEAFF. Filled out from reference TRBV14 and TRBJ1-1, the complete variable domain reads EAGVTQFPSHSVIEKGQTVTLRCDPISGHDNLYWYRRVMGKEIKFLLHFVKESKQDESGMPNNRFLAERTGGTYSTLKVQPAELEDSGVYFCASTPTALNTEAFFGQGTRLTVV.